The T cell receptor beta chain under discussion was sequenced for a study of identical twins. MiXCR, applied by TCRdb to the 5' RACE reads, yields one record per CDR3 protein. The sample yields about 500,000 distinct CDR3 sequences, 14% seen once. Study observations and caveats: Beta clonotypes that were abundant in cord blood contained fewer insertions, a pattern absent from memory repertoires.

This clonotype has more than one count but fewer than ten. As yet, its antigen is unknown. Everyone who gave samples was a healthy Caucasian. The CDR3 consists of 12 residues. In germline, CDR1 is SEHNR, CDR2 FQNEAQ (reference sequence). The V and J ends lost 1 base and 10 bases respectively, with 10 bases between them. This sample also belongs to another study, concerning yellow fever vaccine responses in identical twins.

The sequence derives from a woman aged 18 to 35 in good health. V gene TRBV7-9 combines with J gene TRBJ1-2; tentative D call: TRBD1 (5 bases). Sequencing was done on a sample of CD4+ T cells sorted from blood. CDR3 sequence: CASSLDRSVYTF. The CDR3 DNA is TGTGCCAGCAGCTTAGACAGGTCCGTCTACACCTTC. Using reference TRBV7-9 and TRBJ1-2 for the parts outside the CDR3, the full variable domain is DTGVSQNPRHKITKRGQNVTFRCDPISEHNRLYWYRQTLGQGPEFLTYFQNEAQLEKSRLLSDRFSAERPKGSFSTLEIQRTEQGDSAMYLCASSLDRSVYTFGSGTRLTVV.